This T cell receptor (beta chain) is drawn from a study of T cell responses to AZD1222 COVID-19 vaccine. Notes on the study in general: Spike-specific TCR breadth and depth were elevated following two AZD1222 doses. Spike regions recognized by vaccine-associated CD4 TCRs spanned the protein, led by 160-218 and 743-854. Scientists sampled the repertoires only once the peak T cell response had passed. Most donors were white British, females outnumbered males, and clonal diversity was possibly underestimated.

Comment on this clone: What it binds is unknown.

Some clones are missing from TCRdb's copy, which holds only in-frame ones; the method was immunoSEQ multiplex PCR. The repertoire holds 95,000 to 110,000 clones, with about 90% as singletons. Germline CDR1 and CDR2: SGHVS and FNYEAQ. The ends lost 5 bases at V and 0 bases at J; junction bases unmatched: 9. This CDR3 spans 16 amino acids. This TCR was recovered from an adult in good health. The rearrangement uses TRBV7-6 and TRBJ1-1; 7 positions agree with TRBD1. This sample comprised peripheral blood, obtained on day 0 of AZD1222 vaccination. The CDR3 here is CASSAKPGQLNTEAFF. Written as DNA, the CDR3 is TGTGCCAGCAGCGCAAAACCGGGACAGTTGAACACTGAAGCTTTCTTT.